This T cell receptor (beta chain) was observed in a study of glioma-infiltrating T cells after dendritic cell vaccination. Germline CDR1 is MDHEN and CDR2 is SYDVKM. The length of the CDR3 is 14 residues. Trimming cost V 2 bases and J 5 bases, with 12 bases left between them. TCRdb's copy holds only in-frame clones and misses some; the assay was immunoSEQ multiplex PCR. In the table there are about 64,000 clones, 80% to 85% of which are singletons. This clone was counted a few times. The V call is TRBV28, the J call TRBJ1-1; TRBD1 might be the D (5 bases). The clonotype comes from a human donor with glioblastoma. Here the sequenced sample was blood, taken before dendritic cell vaccination. CDR3 in DNA: TGTGCCAGCAGTTTACCGGCAGGGTGGACTGAAGCTTTCTTT. This gives the protein CASSLPAGWTEAFF.